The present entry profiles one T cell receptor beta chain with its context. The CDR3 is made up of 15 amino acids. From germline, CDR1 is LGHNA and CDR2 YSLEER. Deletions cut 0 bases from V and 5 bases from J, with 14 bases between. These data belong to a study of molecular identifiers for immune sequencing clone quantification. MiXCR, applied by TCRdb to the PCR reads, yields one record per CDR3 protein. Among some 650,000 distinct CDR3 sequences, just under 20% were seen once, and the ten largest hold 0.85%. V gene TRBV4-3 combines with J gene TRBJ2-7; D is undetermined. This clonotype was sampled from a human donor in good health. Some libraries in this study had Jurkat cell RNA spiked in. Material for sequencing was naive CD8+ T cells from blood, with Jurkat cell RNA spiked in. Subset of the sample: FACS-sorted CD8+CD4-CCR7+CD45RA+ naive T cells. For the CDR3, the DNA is TGCGCCAGCAGCCAAGATCGTCACACATCCAACGAGCAGTACTTC. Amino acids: CASSQDRHTSNEQYF.